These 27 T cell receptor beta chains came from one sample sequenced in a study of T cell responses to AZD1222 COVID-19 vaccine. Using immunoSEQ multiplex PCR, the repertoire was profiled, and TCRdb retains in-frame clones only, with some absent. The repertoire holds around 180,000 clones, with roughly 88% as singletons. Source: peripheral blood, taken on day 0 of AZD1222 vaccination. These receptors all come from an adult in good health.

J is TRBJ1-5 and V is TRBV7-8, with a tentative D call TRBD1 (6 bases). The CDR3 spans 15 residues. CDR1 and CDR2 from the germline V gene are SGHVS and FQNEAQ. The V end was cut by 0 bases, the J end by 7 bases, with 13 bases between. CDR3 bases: TGTGCCAGCAGCTTAGCCGGGGGCCCGAACCAGCCCCAGCATTTT. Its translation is CASSLAGGPNQPQHF. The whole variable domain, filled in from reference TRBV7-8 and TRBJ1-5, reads GAGVSQSPRYKVAKRGQDVALRCDPISGHVSLFWYQQALGQGPEFLTYFQNEAQLDKSGLPSDRFFAERPEGSVSTLKIQRTQQEDSAVYLCASSLAGGPNQPQHFGDGTRLSIL.

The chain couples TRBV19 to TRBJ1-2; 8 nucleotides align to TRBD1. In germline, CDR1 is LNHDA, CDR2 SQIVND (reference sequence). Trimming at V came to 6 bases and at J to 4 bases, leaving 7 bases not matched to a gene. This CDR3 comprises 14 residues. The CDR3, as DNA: TGTGCCAGTAGCGAGACAGGGGAGTTCTATGGCTACACCTTC. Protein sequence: CASSETGEFYGYTF.

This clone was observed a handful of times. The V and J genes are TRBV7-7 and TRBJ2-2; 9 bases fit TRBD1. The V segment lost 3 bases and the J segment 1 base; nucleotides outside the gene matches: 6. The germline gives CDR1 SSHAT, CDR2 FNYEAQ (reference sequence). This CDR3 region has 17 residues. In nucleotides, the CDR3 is TGTGCCAGCAGCTTCGACAGGGGGAATAAGAACACCGGGGAGCTGTTTTTT. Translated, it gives CASSFDRGNKNTGELFF.

The CDR3 sequence is CASSAGQGRYEQYF. For the CDR3, the DNA is TGTGCCAGCAGCGCGGGACAGGGCCGCTACGAGCAGTACTTC. The rearrangement joins TRBV5-4 to TRBJ2-7, with 9 positions matching TRBD1. CDR1 SGHNT and CDR2 YYREEE come from the germline V gene (reference sequence). Trimming cost V 4 bases and J 3 bases; bases outside gene matches: 5. The CDR3 spans 14 residues.

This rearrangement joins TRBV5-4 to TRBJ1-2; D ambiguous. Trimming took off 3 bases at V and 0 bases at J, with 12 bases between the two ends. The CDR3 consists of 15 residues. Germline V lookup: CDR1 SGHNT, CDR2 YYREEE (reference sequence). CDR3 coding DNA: TGTGCCAGCAGCTCCGAGGGTTCCGCTAACTATGGCTACACCTTC. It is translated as CASSSEGSANYGYTF.

In DNA, the CDR3 is TGTGCCAGCAGCCAGTCCTTCAGCGGGGAGCTGTTTTTT. This sequence encodes CASSQSFSGELFF. This sequence joins TRBV3-1 (or the pseudogene TRBV3-2) and TRBJ2-2; D not resolved. CDR1 and CDR2 from the germline V gene are LGHDT and YNNKEL (reference sequence). Trimming pared 3 bases from V and 7 bases from J, leaving 9 bases between. The CDR3 contains 13 residues.

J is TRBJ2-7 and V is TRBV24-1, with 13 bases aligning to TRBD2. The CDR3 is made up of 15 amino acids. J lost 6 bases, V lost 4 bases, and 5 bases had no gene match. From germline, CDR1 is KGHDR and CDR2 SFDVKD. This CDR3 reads CATSDPTSGGFEQYF. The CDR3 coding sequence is TGTGCCACCAGTGACCCGACTAGCGGGGGGTTCGAGCAGTACTTC.

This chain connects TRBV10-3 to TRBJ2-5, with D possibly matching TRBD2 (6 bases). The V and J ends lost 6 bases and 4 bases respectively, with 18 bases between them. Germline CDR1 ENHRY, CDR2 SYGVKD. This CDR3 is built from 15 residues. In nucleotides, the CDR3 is TGTGCCATCAGACCCCACGGGGGACCGTCAGAGACCCAGTACTTC. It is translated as CAIRPHGGPSETQYF.

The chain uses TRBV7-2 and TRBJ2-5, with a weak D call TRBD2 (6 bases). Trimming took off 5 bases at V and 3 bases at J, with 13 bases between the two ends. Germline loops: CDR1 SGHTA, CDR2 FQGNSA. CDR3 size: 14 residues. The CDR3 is CASSERGGEETQYF. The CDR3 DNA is TGTGCCAGCAGCGAGAGGGGCGGGGAAGAGACCCAGTACTTC.

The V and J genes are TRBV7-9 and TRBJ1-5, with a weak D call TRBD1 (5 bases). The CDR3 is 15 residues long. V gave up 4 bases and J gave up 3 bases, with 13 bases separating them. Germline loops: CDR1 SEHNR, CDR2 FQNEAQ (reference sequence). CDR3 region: CASSSGGTLNQPQHF. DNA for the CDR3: TGTGCCAGCAGCTCCGGGGGGACCCTCAATCAGCCCCAGCATTTT. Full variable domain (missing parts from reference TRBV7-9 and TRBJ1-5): DTGVSQNPRHKITKRGQNVTFRCDPISEHNRLYWYRQTLGQGPEFLTYFQNEAQLEKSRLLSDRFSAERPKGSFSTLEIQRTEQGDSAMYLCASSSGGTLNQPQHFGDGTRLSIL.

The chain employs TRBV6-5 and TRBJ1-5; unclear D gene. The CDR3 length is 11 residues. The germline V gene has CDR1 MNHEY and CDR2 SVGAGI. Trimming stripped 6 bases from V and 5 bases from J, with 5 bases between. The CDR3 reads CASSTDQPQHF. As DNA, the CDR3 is TGTGCCAGCAGCACGGATCAGCCCCAGCATTTT.

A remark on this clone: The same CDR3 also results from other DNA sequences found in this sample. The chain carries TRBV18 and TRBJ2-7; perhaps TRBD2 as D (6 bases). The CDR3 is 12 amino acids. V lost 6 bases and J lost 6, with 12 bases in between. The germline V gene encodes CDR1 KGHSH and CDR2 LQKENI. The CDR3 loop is CASSLPGGEQYF. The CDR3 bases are TGTGCCAGCTCCCTCCCCGGGGGCGAGCAGTACTTC.

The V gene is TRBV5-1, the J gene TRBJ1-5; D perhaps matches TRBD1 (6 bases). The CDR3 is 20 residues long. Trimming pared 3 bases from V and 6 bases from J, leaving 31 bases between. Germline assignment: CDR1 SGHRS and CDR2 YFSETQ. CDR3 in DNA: TGCGCCAGCAGCTCGAGACTAATTACAGGGACCCTGAGAGGGTGTCAGCCCCAGCATTTT. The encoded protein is CASSSRLITGTLRGCQPQHF.

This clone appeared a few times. As DNA, the CDR3 is TGTGCCAGCAGTGAGAGACAGGGAAACGGTCGTTCACCCCTCCACTTT. Protein product: CASSERQGNGRSPLHF. V usage is TRBV6-1 and J usage is TRBJ1-6; 7 bases align to TRBD1. Trimming at V came to 3 bases and at J to 9 bases, leaving 11 bases not matched to a gene. The length of the CDR3 is 16 residues. The V gene's germline CDR1 is MNHNS and CDR2 SASEGT.

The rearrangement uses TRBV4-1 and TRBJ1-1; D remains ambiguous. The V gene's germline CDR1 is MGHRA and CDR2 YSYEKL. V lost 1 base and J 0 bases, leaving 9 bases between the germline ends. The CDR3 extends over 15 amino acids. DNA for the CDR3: TGCGCCAGCAGCCAAGTTGTAGGGATGAACACTGAAGCTTTCTTT. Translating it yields CASSQVVGMNTEAFF.

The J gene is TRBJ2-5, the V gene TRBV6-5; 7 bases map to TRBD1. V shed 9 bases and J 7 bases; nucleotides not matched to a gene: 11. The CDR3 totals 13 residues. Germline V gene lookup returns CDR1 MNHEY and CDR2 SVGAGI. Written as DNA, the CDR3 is TGTGCCAGTTATCGGGACAGCTCCCTGACCCAGTACTTC. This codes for CASYRDSSLTQYF.

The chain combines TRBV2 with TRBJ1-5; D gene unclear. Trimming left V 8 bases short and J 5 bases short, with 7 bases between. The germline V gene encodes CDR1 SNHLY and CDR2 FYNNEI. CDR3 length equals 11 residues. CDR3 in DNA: TGTGCCAGCTCCCTCGATCAGCCCCAGCATTTT. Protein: CASSLDQPQHF.

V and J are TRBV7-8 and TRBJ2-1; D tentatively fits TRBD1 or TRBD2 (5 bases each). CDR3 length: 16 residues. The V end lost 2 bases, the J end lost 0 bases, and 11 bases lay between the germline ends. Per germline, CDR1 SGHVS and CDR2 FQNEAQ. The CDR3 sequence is CASSLFEGSSYNEQFF. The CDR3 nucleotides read TGTGCCAGCAGCTTATTTGAGGGGAGCTCCTACAATGAGCAGTTCTTC.

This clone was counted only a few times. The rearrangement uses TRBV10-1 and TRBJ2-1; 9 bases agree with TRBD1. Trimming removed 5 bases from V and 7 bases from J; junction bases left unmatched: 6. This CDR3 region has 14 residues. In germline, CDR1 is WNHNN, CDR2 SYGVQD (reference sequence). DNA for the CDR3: TGCGCCAGCAGTACCGGGACAGGGTGGAATGAGCAGTTCTTC. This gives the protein CASSTGTGWNEQFF.

CDR3: CSAYSRTNEKLFF. CDR3 sequence (DNA): TGCAGCGCCTACAGCCGAACTAATGAAAAACTGTTTTTT. The chain carries TRBV29-1 and TRBJ1-4; D uncertain. The CDR3 contains 13 residues. Trimming removed 7 bases from V and 1 base from J, with 10 bases in between. Germline assignment: CDR1 SQVTM and CDR2 ANQGSEA.

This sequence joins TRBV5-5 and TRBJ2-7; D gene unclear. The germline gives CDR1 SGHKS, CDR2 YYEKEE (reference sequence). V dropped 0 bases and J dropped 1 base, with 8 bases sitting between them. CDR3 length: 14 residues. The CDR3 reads CASSLGSGSYEQYF. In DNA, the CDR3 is TGTGCCAGCAGCTTGGGTTCAGGTTCCTACGAGCAGTACTTC.

The DNA of the CDR3 is TGTGCCAGCAGCTTATCCGTGAACACTGAAGCTTTCTTT. This encodes CASSLSVNTEAFF. This chain connects TRBV7-3 to TRBJ1-1; D not resolved. Germline CDR1 is SGHTA and CDR2 is FQGTGA. Trimming shortened V by 2 bases and J by 0 bases, and 4 bases separated the two germline ends. This CDR3 is built from 13 residues.

CDR3 nucleotides: TGTGCCAGTAGTGTTACAGGGTGGGGCTACACCTTC. Protein product: CASSVTGWGYTF. The rearrangement uses TRBV19 and TRBJ1-2; TRBD1 might be the D (6 bases). The CDR3 totals 12 residues. The V gene's germline CDR1 is LNHDA and CDR2 SQIVND (reference sequence). With 5 bases removed from V and 8 bases from J, the gap between germline ends came to 12 bases. The full variable domain, rest sourced from reference TRBV19 and TRBJ1-2, is DGGITQSPKYLFRKEGQNVTLSCEQNLNHDAMYWYRQDPGQGLRLIYYSQIVNDFQKGDIAEGYSVSREKKESFPLTVTSAQKNPTAFYLCASSVTGWGYTFGSGTRLTVV.

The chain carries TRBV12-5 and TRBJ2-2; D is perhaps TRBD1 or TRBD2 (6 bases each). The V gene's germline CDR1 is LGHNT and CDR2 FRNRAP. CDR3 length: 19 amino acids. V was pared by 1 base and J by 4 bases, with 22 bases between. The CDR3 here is CASGLAEKGGHSGTGELFF. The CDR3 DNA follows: TGTGCTAGTGGTTTGGCCGAAAAAGGGGGGCACTCGGGCACCGGGGAGCTGTTTTTT.

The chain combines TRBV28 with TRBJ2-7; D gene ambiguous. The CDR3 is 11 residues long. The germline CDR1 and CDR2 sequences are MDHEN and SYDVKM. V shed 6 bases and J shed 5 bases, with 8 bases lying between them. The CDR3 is CASSPRHEQYF. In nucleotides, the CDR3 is TGTGCCAGCAGCCCCCGCCACGAGCAGTACTTC.

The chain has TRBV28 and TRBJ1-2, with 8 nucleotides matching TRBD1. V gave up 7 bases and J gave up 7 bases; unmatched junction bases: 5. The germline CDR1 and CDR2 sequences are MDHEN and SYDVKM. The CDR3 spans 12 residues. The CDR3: CASTARGLGYTF. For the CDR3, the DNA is TGTGCCAGCACTGCCAGGGGGCTTGGCTACACCTTC.

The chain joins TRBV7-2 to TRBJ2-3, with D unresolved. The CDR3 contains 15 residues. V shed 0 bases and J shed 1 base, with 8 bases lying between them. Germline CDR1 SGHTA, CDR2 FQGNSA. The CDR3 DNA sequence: TGTGCCAGCAGCTTAGCAAGAACAGGCACAGATACGCAGTATTTT. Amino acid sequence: CASSLARTGTDTQYF.